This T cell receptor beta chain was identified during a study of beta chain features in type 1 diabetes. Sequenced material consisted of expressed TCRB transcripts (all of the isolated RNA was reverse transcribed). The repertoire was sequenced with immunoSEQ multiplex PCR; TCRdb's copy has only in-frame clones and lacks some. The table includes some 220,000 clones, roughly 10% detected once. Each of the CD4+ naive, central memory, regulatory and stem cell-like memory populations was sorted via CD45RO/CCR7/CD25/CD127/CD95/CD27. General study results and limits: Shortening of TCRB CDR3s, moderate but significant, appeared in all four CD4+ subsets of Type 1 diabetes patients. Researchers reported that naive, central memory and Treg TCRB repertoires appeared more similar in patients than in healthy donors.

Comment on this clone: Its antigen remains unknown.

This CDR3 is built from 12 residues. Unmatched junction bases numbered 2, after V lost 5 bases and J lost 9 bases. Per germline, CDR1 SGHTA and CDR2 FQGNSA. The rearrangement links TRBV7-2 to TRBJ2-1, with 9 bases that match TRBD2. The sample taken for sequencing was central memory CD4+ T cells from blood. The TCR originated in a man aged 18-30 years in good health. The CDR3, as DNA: TGTGCCAGCAGCCTTAGCGGGAGTGAGCAGTTCTTC. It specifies CASSLSGSEQFF.